One sample yielded the 25 T cell receptor beta chains listed below, sequenced in a study of cytomegalovirus exposure and HLA in healthy donors. PCR involved 60 Vbeta and 13 Jbeta primers. The table came from immunoSEQ multiplex PCR; TCRdb's copy has only in-frame clones and leaves some out. The sample holds about 160,000 clones, 70% to 80% seen once. The sample was PBMCs. The receptors here all came from a man over 45 in good health and CMV-seropositive.

V is TRBV5-5 and J is TRBJ1-5; 10 bases agree with TRBD1. The CDR3 loop spans 18 amino acids. After removal of 2 bases from V and 1 base from J, the junction contained 9 bases not matched to a gene. Germline CDR1 is SGHKS and CDR2 is YYEKEE (reference sequence). Written as DNA, the CDR3 is TGTGCCAGCAGCTTTCTCGACAGGGGGCGCGGGAGCAATCAGCCCCAGCATTTT. Its protein is CASSFLDRGRGSNQPQHF.

The chain is built from TRBV2 and TRBJ1-1; 8 bases match TRBD1. The ends lost 2 bases at V and 4 bases at J; junction bases unmatched: 6. In germline, CDR1 is SNHLY, CDR2 FYNNEI. The CDR3 has 15 amino acids. The CDR3 loop reads CASSEQGAVSTEAFF. The CDR3 DNA sequence: TGTGCCAGCAGTGAACAGGGGGCAGTATCCACTGAAGCTTTCTTT.

The chain is built from TRBV7-9 and TRBJ1-3, with unresolved D. V lost 1 base and J lost 0, with 7 bases in between. The CDR3 spans 15 residues. Germline lookup yields CDR1 SEHNR and CDR2 FQNEAQ (reference sequence). As DNA, the CDR3 is TGTGCCAGCAGCTTAGGACCGGGCTCTGGAAACACCATATATTTT. Amino acid sequence: CASSLGPGSGNTIYF.

The J gene is TRBJ2-5, the V gene TRBV9; TRBD2 matches 11 bases. V was pared by 0 bases and J by 1 base, with 8 bases of the junction left unmatched. The CDR3 extends over 18 amino acids. Germline V gives CDR1 SGDLS, CDR2 YYNGEE. The CDR3 bases are TGTGCCAGCAGCGTAGTCGGTAGCGGGGGGGTCCTCCAAGAGACCCAGTACTTC. It is translated as CASSVVGSGGVLQETQYF.

This clone appeared a single time. The chain combines TRBV7-9 with TRBJ2-7, with TRBD1 as a possible D gene (6 bases). The V end was cut by 5 bases, the J end by 6 bases, with 20 bases between. The CDR3 loop spans 15 amino acids. Looked up from germline, CDR1 is SEHNR and CDR2 is FQNEAQ (reference sequence). CDR3 in amino acids: CASSPGIQGAGEQYF. The CDR3 DNA follows: TGTGCCAGCAGCCCAGGTATACAGGGTGCTGGCGAGCAGTACTTC. Together with reference TRBV7-9 and TRBJ2-7, the CDR3 gives the full variable domain: DTGVSQNPRHKITKRGQNVTFRCDPISEHNRLYWYRQTLGQGPEFLTYFQNEAQLEKSRLLSDRFSAERPKGSFSTLEIQRTEQGDSAMYLCASSPGIQGAGEQYFGPGTRLTVT.

This chain connects TRBV29-1 to TRBJ1-1, with D possibly matching TRBD1 (5 bases). Trimming removed 5 bases at V and 3 bases at J, with 19 bases between. Germline values: CDR1 SQVTM, CDR2 ANQGSEA. The CDR3 has 15 amino acids. The DNA of the CDR3 is TGCAGCGTTAAACAACGACAGCGCGAGGACACTGAAGCTTTCTTT. Protein: CSVKQRQREDTEAFF.

This clone was picked up a small number of times. V is TRBV7-2 and J is TRBJ1-4; 8 bases agree with TRBD1. The CDR3 is made up of 13 amino acids. Germline V gene lookup returns CDR1 SGHTA and CDR2 FQGNSA. Trimming removed 5 bases from V and 8 bases from J; junction bases left unmatched: 4. In DNA, the CDR3 is TGTGCCAGCAGCCCGTGGACAGGGGAAAAACTGTTTTTT. Translation: CASSPWTGEKLFF. The full variable domain, rest sourced from reference TRBV7-2 and TRBJ1-4, is GAGVSQSPSNKVTEKGKDVELRCDPISGHTALYWYRQSLGQGLEFLIYFQGNSAPDKSGLPSDRFSAERTGGSVSTLTIQRTQQEDSAVYLCASSPWTGEKLFFGSGTQLSVL.

The chain employs TRBV7-9 and TRBJ2-5; TRBD2 aligns across 9 bases. Germline V gene data show CDR1 as SEHNR and CDR2 as FQNEAQ (reference sequence). Trimming took 8 bases from V and 5 from J; bases not matched to a gene: 12. The CDR3 loop spans 15 amino acids. The CDR3 loop is CASALTSGVLETQYF. The CDR3 bases are TGTGCCAGCGCCCTGACTAGCGGAGTCCTTGAGACCCAGTACTTC.

The gene calls are TRBV9 and TRBJ2-1, with TRBD1 matching 11 bases. Germline CDR1 SGDLS, CDR2 YYNGEE. This CDR3 comprises 14 residues. The junction had 5 bases not matched to a gene; V was cut back by 4 bases and J by 8 bases. The CDR3 DNA reads as TGTGCCAGCAGCCGGGACAGGGGGTTGGATGAGCAGTTCTTC. Amino acids: CASSRDRGLDEQFF.

The chain links TRBV18 to TRBJ1-1; D is possibly TRBD1 (5 bases). CDR1 KGHSH and CDR2 LQKENI come from the germline V gene. The CDR3 length is 11 residues. V was pared by 6 bases and J by 4 bases, with 6 bases between. This CDR3 reads CASSGGTEAFF. The CDR3, as DNA: TGTGCCAGCTCCGGGGGCACTGAAGCTTTCTTT.

The V call is TRBV5-4, the J call TRBJ2-7, with a possible D match to TRBD2 (6 bases). CDR3 length: 14 residues. The V gene lost 2 bases and the J gene lost 6 bases, with 15 bases spanning the gap. Germline CDR1 SGHNT, CDR2 YYREEE (reference sequence). CDR3 sequence (DNA): TGTGCCAGCAGCTTTGGGGGGACCTCCCGCGAGCAGTACTTC. This codes for CASSFGGTSREQYF.

V gene TRBV9 combines with J gene TRBJ1-5, with D hard to call. V shed 3 bases and J shed 0 bases, with 4 bases lying between them. The CDR3 is 13 residues long. Germline assignment: CDR1 SGDLS and CDR2 YYNGEE. The DNA of the CDR3 is TGTGCCAGCAGCGGTCTTAGCAATCAGCCCCAGCATTTT. It is translated as CASSGLSNQPQHF.

The chain joins TRBV10-3 to TRBJ2-7, with 13 bases aligning to TRBD2. The V gene end was trimmed by 6 bases and the J gene end by 4 bases; junction bases not matched to a gene: 3. The CDR3 extends over 14 amino acids. From germline, CDR1 is ENHRY and CDR2 SYGVKD. This CDR3 is CAIRTSGGTYEQYF. The DNA for the CDR3 is TGTGCCATCAGGACTAGCGGGGGGACTTACGAGCAGTACTTC.

This clone appeared a single time. This chain links TRBV30 with TRBJ2-3, with a tentative D call TRBD1 (6 bases). This CDR3 has 15 amino acids. With 3 bases removed from V and 0 bases from J, the gap between germline ends came to 13 bases. The V gene's germline CDR1 is GTSNPN and CDR2 SVGIG (reference sequence). The CDR3 sequence: CAWRNGQTSTDTQYF. The CDR3 DNA reads TGTGCCTGGAGAAATGGACAGACTAGCACAGATACGCAGTATTTT.

The chain uses TRBV6-1 and TRBJ2-1; TRBD1 agrees at 9 bases. Germline CDR1 is MNHNS and CDR2 is SASEGT. Trimming took 6 bases from V and 5 from J; bases not matched to a gene: 2. The CDR3 contains 13 residues. CDR3 bases: TGTGCCAGCAGACGGACAGGGGACAATGAGCAGTTCTTC. It specifies CASRRTGDNEQFF.

The CDR3 DNA is TGTGCCATCAGTGATCTGGACGGGGAGTTCTTC. It yields the protein CAISDLDGEFF. V usage is TRBV10-3 and J usage is TRBJ2-1; possibly TRBD2 for D (5 bases). Germline lookup yields CDR1 ENHRY and CDR2 SYGVKD. This CDR3 is built from 11 residues. V lost 3 bases and J lost 14, with 11 bases in between.

The chain combines TRBV2 with TRBJ2-2; 7 bases align to TRBD2. The CDR3 runs to 15 residues. The J segment lost 1 base and the V segment lost 6 bases, leaving 5 bases of the junction unmatched. Germline CDR1 and CDR2: SNHLY and FYNNEI. The CDR3 bases are TGTGCCAGCAGCGTTAGCGGGCTGAACACCGGGGAGCTGTTTTTT. Protein sequence: CASSVSGLNTGELFF.

The chain employs TRBV28 and TRBJ2-3, with TRBD1 matching over 10 bases. Germline V gene data show CDR1 as MDHEN and CDR2 as SYDVKM. The CDR3 sequence is 18 residues long. The junction had 9 bases not matched to a gene; V was cut back by 2 bases and J by 1 base. As DNA, the CDR3 is TGTGCCAGCAGTTTACCCCCTTGGGGGACAGGGGGCACAGATACGCAGTATTTT. As protein: CASSLPPWGTGGTDTQYF.

J is TRBJ2-2 and V is TRBV27, with 12 nucleotides matching TRBD1. The V gene's germline CDR1 is MNHEY and CDR2 SMNVEV (reference sequence). Trimming cost V 5 bases and J 9 bases; bases outside gene matches: 7. This CDR3 has 15 amino acids. Here the CDR3 DNA reads TGTGCCAGCAGTCACGGGACAGGGGGCCGGAGGGAGCTGTTTTTT. As protein: CASSHGTGGRRELFF.

The chain links TRBV5-1 to TRBJ2-3; TRBD1 is a possible D gene (6 bases). The CDR3 extends over 14 amino acids. Looked up from germline, CDR1 is SGHRS and CDR2 is YFSETQ. Trimming took 0 bases from V and 4 from J, leaving 9 bases between them. For the CDR3, the DNA is TGCGCCAGCAGCTTGGGAGGGGGAGCAGATACGCAGTATTTT. Protein product: CASSLGGGADTQYF.

V is TRBV4-1 and J is TRBJ1-5, with a weak D call TRBD1 (6 bases). V was pared by 1 base and J by 0 bases, with 19 bases between. The germline gives CDR1 MGHRA, CDR2 YSYEKL. The length of the CDR3 is 19 residues. The CDR3 nucleotides read TGCGCCAGCAGCCAAGGTCTAGGGGGGGGCGCGGGTAGCAATCAGCCCCAGCATTTT. Protein sequence: CASSQGLGGGAGSNQPQHF.

The chain combines TRBV6-5 with TRBJ1-2; TRBD1 is a possible D gene (5 bases). Looked up from germline, CDR1 is MNHEY and CDR2 is SVGAGI. V dropped 4 bases and J dropped 7 bases, with 22 bases sitting between them. This CDR3 comprises 16 residues. The CDR3 DNA reads as TGTGCCAGCAGTTCCCCAGGCCGCCCAGGGAAAGGTGGCTACACCTTC. Encoded protein: CASSSPGRPGKGGYTF.

This chain links TRBV4-1 with TRBJ1-1; D is undetermined. Deletions cut 5 bases from V and 4 bases from J, with 11 bases between. The length of the CDR3 is 13 residues. The germline CDR1 and CDR2 sequences are MGHRA and YSYEKL. The CDR3 nucleotides are TGCGCCAGCAGCGTTATGGAGGGCACTGAAGCTTTCTTT. Its translation: CASSVMEGTEAFF.

The gene calls are TRBV2 and TRBJ2-2; D might be TRBD2 (7 bases). Trimming removed 10 bases from V and 2 bases from J, with 20 bases in between. The length of the CDR3 is 16 residues. Germline-derived CDR1 and CDR2 are SNHLY and FYNNEI. DNA for the CDR3: TGTGCCACGCGGCGAGGGGGGGCGACTAACACCGGGGAGCTGTTTTTT. Translation: CATRRGGATNTGELFF.

This clone was recorded a few times. This chain connects TRBV10-1 to TRBJ2-7; D not certain. The CDR3 runs to 11 residues. Trimming removed 8 bases at V and 6 bases at J, with 11 bases between. Germline values: CDR1 WNHNN, CDR2 SYGVQD (reference sequence). The CDR3 nucleotides are TGCGCCAGCCCCCCCCCAGGCGAGCAGTACTTC. This encodes CASPPPGEQYF.